These 25 T cell receptor beta chains originate from one sample sequenced in a study of PD-L1 blockade in urothelial cancer. Sequencing was performed with immunoSEQ multiplex PCR; in TCRdb, only in-frame clones are kept and a portion is missing. The repertoire includes under 90,000 clones, 85% to 95% of them detected once, and around 10% sits in the top ten. This specimen was PBMCs, taken around atezolizumab (anti-PD-L1) treatment. Receptors were obtained from a man in his fifties or sixties with urothelial cancer.

V usage is TRBV27 and J usage is TRBJ2-6; D call uncertain. Germline loops: CDR1 MNHEY, CDR2 SMNVEV (reference sequence). The V end lost 5 bases, the J end lost 0 bases, and 23 bases lay between the germline ends. The CDR3 extends over 20 amino acids. CDR3 nucleotides: TGTGCCAGCAGTCCACCAATGTCCCAAAGCCTTAACTCTGGGGCCAACGTCCTGACTTTC. Amino acid sequence: CASSPPMSQSLNSGANVLTF.

The V and J genes are TRBV11-2 and TRBJ2-3; 7 bases fit TRBD1. Unmatched junction bases numbered 6, after V lost 5 bases and J lost 1 base. CDR1 SGHAT and CDR2 FQNNGV come from the germline V gene. CDR3 length: 15 residues. CDR3 nucleotide sequence: TGTGCCAGCAGCGCGACAGGGTCGGGCACAGATACGCAGTATTTT. Amino acids: CASSATGSGTDTQYF.

The genes are TRBV19 and TRBJ1-2; a possible D gene is TRBD1 (5 bases). Germline loops: CDR1 LNHDA, CDR2 SQIVND (reference sequence). Trimming took 2 bases from V and 10 from J, leaving 17 bases between them. There are 14 residues in the CDR3. The CDR3 protein is CASSISGRASDYTF. The DNA of the CDR3 is TGTGCCAGTAGTATATCGGGCAGGGCGAGTGACTACACCTTC.

The chain employs TRBV18 and TRBJ2-7; 9 bases line up with TRBD1. Germline CDR1 KGHSH, CDR2 LQKENI. V shed 6 bases and J 6 bases; nucleotides not matched to a gene: 6. The CDR3 covers 13 residues. The CDR3 spells CASSPGTGSEQYF. CDR3 nucleotides: TGTGCCAGCTCGCCCGGGACAGGGTCCGAGCAGTACTTC.

The CDR3: CASSRQGNEQFF. The CDR3 DNA follows: TGTGCCAGCAGCAGACAGGGGAATGAGCAGTTCTTC. The chain employs TRBV7-2 and TRBJ2-1, with 8 positions matching TRBD1. The CDR3 covers 12 residues. V lost 5 bases and J lost 7; bases outside the gene matches: 1. Germline loops: CDR1 SGHTA, CDR2 FQGNSA. Full variable domain (remainder filled in from reference TRBV7-2 and TRBJ2-1): GAGVSQSPSNKVTEKGKDVELRCDPISGHTALYWYRQSLGQGLEFLIYFQGNSAPDKSGLPSDRFSAERTGGSVSTLTIQRTQQEDSAVYLCASSRQGNEQFFGPGTRLTVL.

V and J are TRBV5-5 and TRBJ1-6; 11 positions agree with TRBD1. Germline CDR1 reads SGHKS; CDR2 reads YYEKEE (reference sequence). Trimming took 4 bases from V and 8 from J; bases not matched to a gene: 8. The CDR3 is 16 residues long. CDR3 nucleotides: TGTGCCAGCAGCAGCCCTCCGGGACAGGGGGATTCACCCCTCCACTTT. Its translation: CASSSPPGQGDSPLHF.

The chain links TRBV28 to TRBJ2-1; TRBD1 aligns across 12 bases. The CDR3 loop spans 14 amino acids. Germline values: CDR1 MDHEN, CDR2 SYDVKM. The trim removed 3 bases at V and 15 bases at J, leaving 9 bases unmatched. The CDR3 DNA follows: TGTGCCAGCAGTTTCCCGGGACAGGGGGCCCTACCGTTCTTC. It is translated as CASSFPGQGALPFF.

The rearrangement joins TRBV5-1 to TRBJ1-3; TRBD1 matches at 7 bases. Looked up from germline, CDR1 is SGHRS and CDR2 is YFSETQ. The length of the CDR3 is 16 residues. The V and J ends lost 2 bases and 4 bases, in that order; junction bases with no gene match: 9. In DNA, the CDR3 is TGCGCCAGCAGCTTCACAGGGGAGCTGGAGGGAAACACCATATATTTT. Translation: CASSFTGELEGNTIYF.

This clone appeared a single time. The chain recombines TRBV7-9 with TRBJ2-2; D is ambiguous. Between the trimmed V and J ends, which lost 3 bases and 0 bases, there was a span of 14 bases. The CDR3 sequence is 17 residues long. In germline, CDR1 is SEHNR, CDR2 FQNEAQ (reference sequence). The CDR3 region has the DNA TGTGCCAGCAGCTTGCCCCCAAACAGCCCGAACACCGGGGAGCTGTTTTTT. Translated: CASSLPPNSPNTGELFF.

The chain couples TRBV5-1 to TRBJ1-2; 11 bases line up with TRBD1. V lost 2 bases, J lost 4 bases, and 10 bases stayed unmatched. The CDR3 runs 17 residues. CDR1 and CDR2 from the germline V gene are SGHRS and YFSETQ. As DNA, the CDR3 is TGCGCCAGCAGCTTAACCGGACAGGGGGCCGTTGGCTATGGCTACACCTTC. Its translation: CASSLTGQGAVGYGYTF.

The V call is TRBV9, the J call TRBJ2-2, with TRBD2 identical over 14 bases. The germline gives CDR1 SGDLS, CDR2 YYNGEE. V trimming: 3 bases; J trimming: 7 bases; junction bases outside the gene matches: 5. The CDR3 covers 16 residues. The CDR3 is CASSALGTSGSGELFF. CDR3 DNA sequence: TGTGCCAGCAGCGCCTTGGGGACTAGCGGGAGCGGGGAGCTGTTTTTT.

The CDR3 sequence: CASSPTPGSIQETQYF. Here the CDR3 DNA reads TGTGCCAGCAGTCCTACCCCGGGATCTATACAAGAGACCCAGTACTTC. This chain links TRBV6-4 with TRBJ2-5; maybe TRBD2 (5 bases). Germline values: CDR1 MRHNA, CDR2 SNTAGT. The CDR3 is 16 residues long. V was shortened by 5 bases and J by 2 bases, with 18 bases between the two germline ends.

The chain is built from TRBV2 and TRBJ2-1; D is possibly TRBD2 (6 bases). V shed 3 bases and J shed 14 bases, with 14 bases lying between them. Germline V lookup: CDR1 SNHLY, CDR2 FYNNEI. This CDR3 is built from 12 residues. The DNA for the CDR3 is TGTGCCAGCAGTGATGGGGGGTCCGGGGAGTTCTTC. It is translated as CASSDGGSGEFF.

CDR3 amino acids: CASSSSGTGGPRGYNEQFF. The CDR3 DNA follows: TGTGCCAGCAGTTCTTCCGGGACAGGGGGCCCCCGGGGGTACAATGAGCAGTTCTTC. The chain employs TRBV28 and TRBJ2-1, with 12 bases fitting TRBD1. The CDR3 is made up of 19 amino acids. Germline CDR1 is MDHEN and CDR2 is SYDVKM. Losses at the gene ends were 4 bases for V and 4 bases for J; bases not matched to a gene: 14.

This clone has a single count. This rearrangement joins TRBV19 to TRBJ1-2; a possible D gene is TRBD1 (6 bases). V lost 5 bases and J lost 3, with 16 bases in between. This CDR3 has 15 amino acids. Germline V gene lookup returns CDR1 LNHDA and CDR2 SQIVND (reference sequence). The chain's CDR3 is CASSPEGGIYYGYTF. The CDR3 DNA reads as TGTGCCAGTAGTCCAGAGGGGGGGATCTACTATGGCTACACCTTC. Drawing the rest from reference TRBV19 and TRBJ1-2, the complete variable domain is DGGITQSPKYLFRKEGQNVTLSCEQNLNHDAMYWYRQDPGQGLRLIYYSQIVNDFQKGDIAEGYSVSREKKESFPLTVTSAQKNPTAFYLCASSPEGGIYYGYTFGSGTRLTVV.

The chain couples TRBV12-1 to TRBJ2-7; the D call TRBD1 from the table was never checked on the DNA. TRBV12-1 is a pseudogene segment. The CDR3 extends over 15 amino acids. CDR3 coding DNA: TGTGCCAGCAGCCTACCGACCAGGGGCTCCTACGAGCAGTACTTC. It yields the protein CASSLPTRGSYEQYF.

This clone was seen only a few times. The rearrangement links TRBV5-4 to TRBJ2-7, with 11 bases that match TRBD2. In germline, CDR1 is SGHNT, CDR2 YYREEE (reference sequence). The V gene end was trimmed by 4 bases and the J gene end by 1 base; junction bases not matched to a gene: 7. The CDR3 covers 16 residues. The CDR3 DNA sequence: TGTGCCAGCAGCCAAGAGGCTAGCGGGGGGTCCTACGAGCAGTACTTC. Amino acids: CASSQEASGGSYEQYF.

The gene calls are TRBV30 and TRBJ2-2, with TRBD2 identical over 8 bases. The germline gives CDR1 GTSNPN, CDR2 SVGIG (reference sequence). The CDR3 has 13 residues. The junction had 5 bases not matched to a gene; V was cut back by 5 bases and J by 6 bases. CDR3 DNA sequence: TGTGCCTGGGAGCCGGGAGGGCCCGGGGAGCTGTTTTTT. The encoded protein is CAWEPGGPGELFF.

This sequence joins TRBV7-2 and TRBJ2-1, with 11 bases identical to TRBD1. Germline assignment: CDR1 SGHTA and CDR2 FQGNSA. CDR3 length: 17 residues. V lost 2 bases and J lost 0; bases outside the gene matches: 3. DNA for the CDR3: TGTGCCAGCAGCTTACGGGACAGGGGGAGCTCCTACAATGAGCAGTTCTTC. It yields the protein CASSLRDRGSSYNEQFF.

As regards this clone: The identical CDR3 is also encoded by other nucleotide sequences in the sample. The chain couples TRBV2 to TRBJ1-5, with D possibly TRBD1 on 5 matching bases. Trimming pared 4 bases from V and 2 bases from J, leaving 9 bases between. Germline assignment: CDR1 SNHLY and CDR2 FYNNEI. The CDR3 is made up of 14 amino acids. The CDR3 DNA sequence: TGTGCCAGCAGTGGGCAGGGTGGCAATCAGCCCCAGCATTTT. It translates to CASSGQGGNQPQHF. The full variable domain, in which reference TRBV2 and TRBJ1-5 provide the parts outside the CDR3, is EPEVTQTPSHQVTQMGQEVILRCVPISNHLYFYWYRQILGQKVEFLVSFYNNEISEKSEIFDDQFSVERPDGSNFTLKIRSTKLEDSAMYFCASSGQGGNQPQHFGDGTRLSIL.

The chain has TRBV19 and TRBJ2-1, with 8 nucleotides matching TRBD2. The CDR3 sequence is 13 residues long. The trim removed 5 bases at V and 7 bases at J, leaving 4 bases unmatched. The germline CDR1 and CDR2 sequences are LNHDA and SQIVND (reference sequence). The DNA of the CDR3 is TGTGCCAGTAGTTTAGCGGGAAATAATGAGCAGTTCTTC. Residues: CASSLAGNNEQFF.

In this sample, this clone turned up once. The chain has TRBV5-5 and TRBJ2-7; D uncertain. V was trimmed by 4 bases and J by 3 bases, leaving 11 bases between them. This CDR3 region has 13 residues. Germline CDR1 reads SGHKS; CDR2 reads YYEKEE (reference sequence). CDR3 residues: CASSTRPRYEQYF. CDR3 coding DNA: TGTGCCAGCAGCACGCGCCCCCGCTACGAGCAGTACTTC.

This chain connects TRBV7-8 to TRBJ2-3; 14 bases align to TRBD2. V trimming: 1 base; J trimming: 8 bases; junction bases outside the gene matches: 5. The CDR3 runs to 16 residues. Germline V CDR1 and CDR2: SGHVS, FQNEAQ. CDR3 sequence (DNA): TGTGCCAGCAGCTTAGGACTAGCGGGGGGGCCCGGTACGCAGTATTTT. Encoded protein: CASSLGLAGGPGTQYF.

CDR3 nucleotides: TGTGCCAGCAGCCTCAGGACAAACGGCCCAAGACCCTACGAGCAGTACTTC. Translating it yields CASSLRTNGPRPYEQYF. The V call is TRBV13, the J call TRBJ2-7; tentatively, D is TRBD1 (5 bases). The CDR3 loop spans 17 amino acids. The V and J ends lost 5 bases and 2 bases respectively, with 22 bases between them. Germline loops: CDR1 PRHDT, CDR2 FYEKMQ (reference sequence). Full variable domain (remainder filled in from reference TRBV13 and TRBJ2-7): AAGVIQSPRHLIKEKRETATLKCYPIPRHDTVYWYQQGPGQDPQFLISFYEKMQSDKGSIPDRFSAQQFSDYHSELNMSSLELGDSALYFCASSLRTNGPRPYEQYFGPGTRLTVT.

V usage is TRBV7-2 and J usage is TRBJ2-3, with 9 positions matching TRBD2. The V gene end was trimmed by 6 bases and the J gene end by 3 bases; junction bases not matched to a gene: 10. CDR3 length: 16 residues. CDR1 is SGHTA, CDR2 FQGNSA, per germline. The CDR3 here is CASSLGREGQTDTQYF. CDR3 nucleotide sequence: TGTGCCAGCAGTCTAGGGCGGGAGGGGCAGACAGATACGCAGTATTTT.